A selection of T cell receptor beta chains follows, all from one sample in a study of blood T cell repertoires in COVID-19. Some clones are missing from TCRdb's copy, which holds only in-frame ones; the method was immunoSEQ multiplex PCR. The sample includes roughly 250,000 clones, 88% of them seen just once. The sequencing sample was made of PBMCs or T cells enriched from blood (not recorded which). These receptors were obtained from a woman in her thirties or forties with acute COVID-19. The CDR3 runs from the conserved cysteine through the conserved F or W. The D gene is left open where the match is weak. Size tells how often a clone was seen (once, few, many) or the class of an expanded clone, and some rows leave it out.

cdr3_nt cdr3_aa v_call clone_size j_call d_call
TGTGCCAGCAGCTTTGGCAGGGGATGGTATGGCTACACCTTC CASSFGRGWYGYTF TRBV5-6 . TRBJ1-2 .
TGCGCCAGCTTCAACGGGGGGAGCTCCTACAATGAGCAGTTCTTC CASFNGGSSYNEQFF TRBV10-2 few TRBJ2-1 TRBD2
TGTGCCAGCAGCCAAGTCTTAATAACGGCAGGGGGGTGGGAGACCCAGTACTTC CASSQVLITAGGWETQYF TRBV3-1/TRBV3-2 . TRBJ2-5 .
TGTGCCAGCTCACCCCCGGACGTACTAGCTGAAGCTTTCTTT CASSPPDVLAEAFF TRBV18 . TRBJ1-1 .
TGTGCCAGCAGTTTGGGGGGGCGCACAGATACGCAGTATTTT CASSLGGRTDTQYF TRBV6-9 once TRBJ2-3 .
TGCGCCAGCAGCTTGGCACAGGGCACTGAAGCTTTCTTT CASSLAQGTEAFF TRBV5-1 . TRBJ1-1 .
TGTGCCAGCAGTAATGCGGGGACGACCTACGAGCAGTACTTC CASSNAGTTYEQYF TRBV13 few TRBJ2-7 .
TGTGCCAGCAGGAGAGGTAGCGGGAGGGAAATCCAAGAGACCCAGTACTTC CASRRGSGREIQETQYF TRBV9 . TRBJ2-5 TRBD2
TGTGCCAGCAGTCGGGGACTAGCAAGGCGCAATGAGCAGTTCTTC CASSRGLARRNEQFF TRBV9 . TRBJ2-1 TRBD2
TGTGCCAGCTCACCTCCTCCGGGACTAGTTAGTGAGCAGTTCTTC CASSPPPGLVSEQFF TRBV18 . TRBJ2-1 TRBD2
TGTGCCAGCAGCACTGGGACTGACGTTAGGGGCTACACCTTC CASSTGTDVRGYTF TRBV28 . TRBJ1-2 .
TGCGCCAGCAGACCGGGACAGGGGATCGATGGCTACACCTTC CASRPGQGIDGYTF TRBV5-1 . TRBJ1-2 TRBD1
TGTGCCAGCAGCTTAGGGAGTGGCGGCGGTAGGACTGAAGCTTTCTTT CASSLGSGGGRTEAFF TRBV7-9 . TRBJ1-1 .
TGCGCCAGCAGTTACACAACTAGCGGGATGTACAATGAGCAGTTCTTC CASSYTTSGMYNEQFF TRBV4-1 . TRBJ2-1 TRBD2
TGTGCCATCAGTGTCCTGGGGAGTACCTCTGGCTACACCTTC CAISVLGSTSGYTF TRBV10-3 . TRBJ1-2 .
TGTGCCAGCAGCGTAGGGTCCAGCGATGGCTACACCTTC CASSVGSSDGYTF TRBV9 . TRBJ1-2 .
TGTGCCAGCAGCTCTAGCGGGGTTAGGTACTATGGCTACACCTTC CASSSSGVRYYGYTF TRBV7-8 . TRBJ1-2 .
TGTGCCAGCAGCTTCACAGGCACCGGGGAGCTGTTTTTT CASSFTGTGELFF TRBV11-2 . TRBJ2-2 .
TGTGCCAGCAGCTTAATTCGACTAGCGGACAATGAGCAGTTCTTC CASSLIRLADNEQFF TRBV7-2 . TRBJ2-1 TRBD2
TGCGCCAGCAGCTTTTCGGGGAGCTCCTATAATTCACCCCTCCACTTT CASSFSGSSYNSPLHF TRBV5-1 . TRBJ1-6 .
TGTGCCAGCTCACCCCGGGACAGGGATCAGCCCCAGCATTTT CASSPRDRDQPQHF TRBV18 . TRBJ1-5 TRBD1
TGTGCCTGGAGTGGCCGTTCCACGGGGGGGCGCCTTGGAAAACTGTTTTTT CAWSGRSTGGRLGKLFF TRBV30 . TRBJ1-4 .
TGCGCCAGCAGCCAACAGGGGCTAATCTACAATGAGCAGTTCTTC CASSQQGLIYNEQFF TRBV4-1 . TRBJ2-1 .
TGTGCCAGCAGCGTATCGACAGGGGAACTGTTTTTT CASSVSTGELFF TRBV9 . TRBJ1-4 TRBD1
TGTGCCAGCAGCAAAACAGGGAGATGCCAGCCCCAGCATTTT CASSKTGRCQPQHF TRBV21-1 . TRBJ1-5 .
TGTGCCAGCAGCTTGCTTCGGGGGGGTTCCCGAAATTACGAGCAGTACTTC CASSLLRGGSRNYEQYF TRBV5-5 . TRBJ2-7 TRBD2
TGTGCCAGCTCACCACCGGACAGGGGGCTCGATAACTATGGCTACACCTTC CASSPPDRGLDNYGYTF TRBV18 . TRBJ1-2 TRBD1
TGTGCCAGCAGTGAACCCGGACAGGGCTATCAGCCCCAGCATTTT CASSEPGQGYQPQHF TRBV6-1 . TRBJ1-5 TRBD1
TGTGCCACCAGTTCTGGCAGGGTCACAGATACGCAGTATTTT CATSSGRVTDTQYF TRBV24-1 . TRBJ2-3 .
TGTGCCAGCAGTGAGGGCTCGAGACAGCCCCAGCATTTT CASSEGSRQPQHF TRBV2 . TRBJ1-5 .
TGCGCCAGCAGCGCTGGACAGGGGCGCGTGGGTAGCACTGAAGCTTTCTTT CASSAGQGRVGSTEAFF TRBV5-1 once TRBJ1-1 TRBD1
TGTGCCAGTGCCGGGACAGGTGGTCGTCAGCCCCAGCATTTT CASAGTGGRQPQHF TRBV19 . TRBJ1-5 TRBD1
TGTGCCAGCAGCCAAGACCCTAGCGGGGGGCAGGAGACCCAGTACTTC CASSQDPSGGQETQYF TRBV3-1/TRBV3-2 . TRBJ2-5 TRBD2
TGTGCCAGCAGTTTTCCCCTCAGGGGTTCACCCCTCCACTTT CASSFPLRGSPLHF TRBV28 . TRBJ1-6 .
TGCGCCAGCAGCCCCGGCCGGGCGGGAGTCATCGAGACCCAGTACTTC CASSPGRAGVIETQYF TRBV5-1 . TRBJ2-5 TRBD2
TGTGCCAGCAGCTTCGGACAGGGTAACACTGAAGCTTTCTTT CASSFGQGNTEAFF TRBV11-2 . TRBJ1-1 TRBD1
TGTGCCAGCACCGAAGGGGACACAGCTAACTATGGCTACACCTTC CASTEGDTANYGYTF TRBV28 once TRBJ1-2 .
TGTGCCTGGACTCCCTCGGGGAACACTGAAGCTTTCTTT CAWTPSGNTEAFF TRBV30 . TRBJ1-1 .
TGTGCCACCCTAAGGACAGCCACCTCGGAAAAACTGTTTTTT CATLRTATSEKLFF TRBV15 . TRBJ1-4 .
TGTGCCAGCAGCTCACTCAAGGGGGTGAGGATGAACACTGAAGCTTTCTTT CASSSLKGVRMNTEAFF TRBV7-8 . TRBJ1-1 .
TGCGCCAGCAGCTTTGGCGGCGGGGGGAATCCCCCCGGGGAGCTGTTTTTT CASSFGGGGNPPGELFF TRBV5-1 . TRBJ2-2 TRBD2
TGCGCCAGCAGCCCCCCGGGGGTCGGGACCCAGTACTTC CASSPPGVGTQYF TRBV4-1 . TRBJ2-5 .
TGTGCCAGCAGCTTGGTCCTAGGTTTCGGAGAGCAGTACTTC CASSLVLGFGEQYF TRBV5-6 . TRBJ2-7 .
TGTGCCAGCAGCTTAATCGCAGGGTATAAGGTGGAGACCCAGTACTTC CASSLIAGYKVETQYF TRBV7-2 . TRBJ2-5 .
TGTGCCAGCAGTCCCGGGACAGACTATGGCTACACCTTC CASSPGTDYGYTF TRBV28 . TRBJ1-2 TRBD1
TGTGCCAGTAGCGACAGGGGGCGCGGATACGAGCAGTACTTC CASSDRGRGYEQYF TRBV19 . TRBJ2-7 TRBD1
TGTGCCAGCAGTGGAGAAGGAGCAAACTATGGCTACACCTTC CASSGEGANYGYTF TRBV2 . TRBJ1-2 .
TGTGCCAGCAGTTTGCACAGGAAGATGAACACTGAAGCTTTCTTT CASSLHRKMNTEAFF TRBV28 . TRBJ1-1 .
TGTGCCATCAGTGACCCGCGGGAGGGCCTGGGCAATGAGCAGTTCTTC CAISDPREGLGNEQFF TRBV10-3 . TRBJ2-1 TRBD2
TGTGCCTGGAGTGGGGGACAGGGTTATCACGAGCAGTACTTC CAWSGGQGYHEQYF TRBV30 few TRBJ2-7 TRBD1
TGTGCCAGCAGTGAATATGAGACTAGCTACAATGAGCAGTTCTTC CASSEYETSYNEQFF TRBV25-1 . TRBJ2-1 .
TGTGCCAGTAGTTACAGAATGAACACTGAAGCTTTCTTT CASSYRMNTEAFF TRBV19 few TRBJ1-1 .
TGTGCCAGCTCACCAATGGATGGCGGCCAAGAGACCCAGTACTTC CASSPMDGGQETQYF TRBV18 . TRBJ2-5 .
TGTGCCAGCTCACCGTCCACGGACATTCTCAATGAGCAGTTCTTC CASSPSTDILNEQFF TRBV18 . TRBJ2-1 .
TGTGCCACCAGCACAGGGCTAGTCGGGGAGCTGTTTTTT CATSTGLVGELFF TRBV24-1 once TRBJ2-2 .
TGTGCCAGCAGTGCCAACAGGGGGGGAACCTACGAGCAGTACTTC CASSANRGGTYEQYF TRBV27 . TRBJ2-7 .
TGTGCCAGCAGCTTAGGGGGACAGTTGAGCTCCTACGAGCAGTACTTC CASSLGGQLSSYEQYF TRBV11-2 . TRBJ2-7 TRBD1
TGTGCCAGCTCACGGCAGGGGGTGAGAGAGACCCAGTACTTC CASSRQGVRETQYF TRBV18 . TRBJ2-5 TRBD1
TGTGCAAGTCGCTCGGGCTATGACAGCGTATACCGATCATGGCAGCCCCAGCATTTT CASRSGYDSVYRSWQPQHF TRBV12-2 . TRBJ1-5 .
TGTGCCAGCAGCTTGCATTCGACTCGGGAGGTGGGGGAGCAGTTCTTC CASSLHSTREVGEQFF TRBV11-3 . TRBJ2-1 TRBD2